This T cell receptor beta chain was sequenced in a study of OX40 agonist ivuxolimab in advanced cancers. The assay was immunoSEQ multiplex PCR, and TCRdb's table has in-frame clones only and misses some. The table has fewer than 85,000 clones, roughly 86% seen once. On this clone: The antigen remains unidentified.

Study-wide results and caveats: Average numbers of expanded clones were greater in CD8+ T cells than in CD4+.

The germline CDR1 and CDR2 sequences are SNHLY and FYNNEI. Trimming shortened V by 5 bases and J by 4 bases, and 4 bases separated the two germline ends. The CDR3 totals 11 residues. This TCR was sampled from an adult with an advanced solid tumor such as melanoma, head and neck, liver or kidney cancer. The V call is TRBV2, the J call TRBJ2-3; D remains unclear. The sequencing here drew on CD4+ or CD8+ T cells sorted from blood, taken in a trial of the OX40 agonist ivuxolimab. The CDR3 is CASSFSDTQYF. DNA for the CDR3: TGTGCCAGCAGTTTTTCAGATACGCAGTATTTT. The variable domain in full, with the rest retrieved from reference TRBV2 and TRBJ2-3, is EPEVTQTPSHQVTQMGQEVILRCVPISNHLYFYWYRQILGQKVEFLVSFYNNEISEKSEIFDDQFSVERPDGSNFTLKIRSTKLEDSAMYFCASSFSDTQYFGPGTRLTVL.